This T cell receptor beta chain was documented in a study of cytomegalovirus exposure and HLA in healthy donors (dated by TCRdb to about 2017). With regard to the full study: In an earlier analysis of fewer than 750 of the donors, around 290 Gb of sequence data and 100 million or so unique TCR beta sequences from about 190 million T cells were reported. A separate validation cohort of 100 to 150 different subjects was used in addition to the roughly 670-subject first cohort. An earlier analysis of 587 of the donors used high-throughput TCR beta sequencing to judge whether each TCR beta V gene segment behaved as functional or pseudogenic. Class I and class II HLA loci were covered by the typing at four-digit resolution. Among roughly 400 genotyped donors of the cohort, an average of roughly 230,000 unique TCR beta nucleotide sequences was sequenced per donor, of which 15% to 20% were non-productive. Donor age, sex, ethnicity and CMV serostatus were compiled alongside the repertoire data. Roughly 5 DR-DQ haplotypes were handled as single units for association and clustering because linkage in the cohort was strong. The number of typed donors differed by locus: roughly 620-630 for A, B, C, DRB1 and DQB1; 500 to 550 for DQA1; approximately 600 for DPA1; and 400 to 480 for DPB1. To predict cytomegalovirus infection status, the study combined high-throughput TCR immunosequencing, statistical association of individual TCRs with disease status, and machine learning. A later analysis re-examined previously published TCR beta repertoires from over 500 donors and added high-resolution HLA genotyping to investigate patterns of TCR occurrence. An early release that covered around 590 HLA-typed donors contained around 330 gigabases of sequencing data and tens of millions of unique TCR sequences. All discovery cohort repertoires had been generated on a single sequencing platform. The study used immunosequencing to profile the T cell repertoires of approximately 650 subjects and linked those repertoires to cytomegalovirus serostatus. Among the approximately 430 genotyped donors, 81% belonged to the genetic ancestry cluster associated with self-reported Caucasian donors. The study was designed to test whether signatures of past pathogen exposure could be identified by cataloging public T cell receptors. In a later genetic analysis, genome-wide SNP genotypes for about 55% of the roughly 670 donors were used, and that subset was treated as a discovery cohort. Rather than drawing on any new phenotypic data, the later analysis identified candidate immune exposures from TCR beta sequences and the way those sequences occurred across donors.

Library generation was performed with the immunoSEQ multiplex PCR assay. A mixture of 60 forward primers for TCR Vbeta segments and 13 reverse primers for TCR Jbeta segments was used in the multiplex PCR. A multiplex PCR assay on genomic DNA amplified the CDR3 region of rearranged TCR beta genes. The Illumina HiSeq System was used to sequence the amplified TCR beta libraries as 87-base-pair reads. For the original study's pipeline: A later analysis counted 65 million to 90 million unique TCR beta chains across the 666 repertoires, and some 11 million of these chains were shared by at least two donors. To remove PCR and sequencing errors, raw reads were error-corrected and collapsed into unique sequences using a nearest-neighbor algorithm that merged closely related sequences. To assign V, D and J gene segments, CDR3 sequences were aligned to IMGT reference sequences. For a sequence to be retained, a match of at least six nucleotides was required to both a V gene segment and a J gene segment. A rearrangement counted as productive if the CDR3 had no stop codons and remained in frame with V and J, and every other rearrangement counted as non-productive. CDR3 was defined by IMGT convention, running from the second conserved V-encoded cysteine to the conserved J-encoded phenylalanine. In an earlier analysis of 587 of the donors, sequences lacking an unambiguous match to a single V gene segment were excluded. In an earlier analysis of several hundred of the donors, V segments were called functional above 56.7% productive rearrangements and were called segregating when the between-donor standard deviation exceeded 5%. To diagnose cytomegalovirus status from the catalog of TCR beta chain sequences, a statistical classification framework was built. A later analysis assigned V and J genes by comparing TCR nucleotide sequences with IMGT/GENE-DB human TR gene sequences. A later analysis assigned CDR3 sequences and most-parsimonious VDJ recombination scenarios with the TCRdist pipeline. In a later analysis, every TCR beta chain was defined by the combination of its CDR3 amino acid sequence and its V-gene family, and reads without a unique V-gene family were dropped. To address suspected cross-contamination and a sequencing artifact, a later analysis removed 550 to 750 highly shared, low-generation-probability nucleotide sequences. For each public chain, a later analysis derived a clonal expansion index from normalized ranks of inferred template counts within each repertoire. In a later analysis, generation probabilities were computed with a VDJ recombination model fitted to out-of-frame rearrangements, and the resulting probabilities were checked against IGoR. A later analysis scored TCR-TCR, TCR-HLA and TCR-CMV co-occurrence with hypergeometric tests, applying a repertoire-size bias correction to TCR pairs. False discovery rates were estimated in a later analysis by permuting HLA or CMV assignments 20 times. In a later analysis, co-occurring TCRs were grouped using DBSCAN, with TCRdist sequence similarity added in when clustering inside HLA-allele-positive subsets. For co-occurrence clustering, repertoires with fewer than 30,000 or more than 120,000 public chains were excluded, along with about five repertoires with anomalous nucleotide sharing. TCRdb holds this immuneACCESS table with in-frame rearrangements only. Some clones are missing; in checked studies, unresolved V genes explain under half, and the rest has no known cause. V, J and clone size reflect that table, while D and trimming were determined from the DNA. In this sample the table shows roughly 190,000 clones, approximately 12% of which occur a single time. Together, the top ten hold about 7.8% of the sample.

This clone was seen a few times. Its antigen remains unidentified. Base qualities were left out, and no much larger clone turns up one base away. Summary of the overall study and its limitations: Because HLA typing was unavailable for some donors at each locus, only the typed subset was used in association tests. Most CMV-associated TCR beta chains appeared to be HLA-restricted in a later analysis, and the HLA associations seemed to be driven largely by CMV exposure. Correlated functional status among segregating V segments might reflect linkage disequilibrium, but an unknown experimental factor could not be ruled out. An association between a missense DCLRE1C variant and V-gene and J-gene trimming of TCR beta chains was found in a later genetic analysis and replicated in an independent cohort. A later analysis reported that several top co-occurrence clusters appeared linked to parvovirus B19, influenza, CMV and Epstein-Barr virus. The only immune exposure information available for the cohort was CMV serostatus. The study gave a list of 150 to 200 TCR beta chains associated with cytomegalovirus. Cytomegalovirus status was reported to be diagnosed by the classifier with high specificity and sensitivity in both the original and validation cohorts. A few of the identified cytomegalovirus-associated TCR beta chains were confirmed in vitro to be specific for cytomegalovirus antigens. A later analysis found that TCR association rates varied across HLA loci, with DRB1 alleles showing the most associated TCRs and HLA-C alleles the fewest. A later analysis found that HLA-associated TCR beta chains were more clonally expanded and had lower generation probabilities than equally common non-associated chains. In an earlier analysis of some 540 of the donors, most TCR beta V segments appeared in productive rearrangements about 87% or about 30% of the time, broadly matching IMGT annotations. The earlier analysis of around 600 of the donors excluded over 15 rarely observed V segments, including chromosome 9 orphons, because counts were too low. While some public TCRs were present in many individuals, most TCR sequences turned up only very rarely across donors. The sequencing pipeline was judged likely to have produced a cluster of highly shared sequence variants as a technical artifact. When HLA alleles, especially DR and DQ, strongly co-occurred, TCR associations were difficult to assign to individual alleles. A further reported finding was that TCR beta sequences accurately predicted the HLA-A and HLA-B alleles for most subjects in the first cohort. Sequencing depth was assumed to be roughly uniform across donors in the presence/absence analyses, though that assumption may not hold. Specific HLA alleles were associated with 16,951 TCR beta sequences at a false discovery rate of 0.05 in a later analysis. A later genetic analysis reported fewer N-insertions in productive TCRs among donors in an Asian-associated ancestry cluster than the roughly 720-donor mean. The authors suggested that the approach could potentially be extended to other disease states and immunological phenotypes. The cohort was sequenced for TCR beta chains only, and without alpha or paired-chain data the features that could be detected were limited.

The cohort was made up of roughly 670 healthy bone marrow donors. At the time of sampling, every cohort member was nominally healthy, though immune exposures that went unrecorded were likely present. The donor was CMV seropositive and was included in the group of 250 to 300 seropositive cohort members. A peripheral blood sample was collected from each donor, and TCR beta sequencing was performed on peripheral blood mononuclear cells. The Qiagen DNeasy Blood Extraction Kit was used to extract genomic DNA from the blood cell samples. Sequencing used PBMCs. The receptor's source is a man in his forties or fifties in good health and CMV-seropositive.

The sequenced DNA is TGTGCCAGTAGTATACAGGGGATTGTTACTGGAAACACCATATATTTT. This yields the protein CASSIQGIVTGNTIYF. This receptor chain uses TRBV19 and TRBJ1-3, with TRBD1 as a weak D call on 6 bases. Reading from cysteine to phenylalanine, the CDR3 counts 16 amino acids. The only DNA kept is the CDR3, 48 bases in frame from the first base. The junction shows trimming of 2 bases on V and 2 bases on J, plus 13 bases between the germline ends. CDR1 is given as LNHDA and CDR2 as SQIVND, both from the germline V gene (reference sequence).